The clone carrying this TCR beta chain was detected once. The data derive from a study of T cell changes during pregnancy in multiple sclerosis. The CDR3 is 14 residues long. Unmatched junction bases numbered 7, after V lost 4 bases and J lost 5 bases. The germline V gene encodes CDR1 SGHTA and CDR2 FQGNSA. Sequencing used immunoSEQ multiplex PCR; TCRdb keeps in-frame clones, though not all of them. The data contain approximately 22,000 clones, approximately 92% of them singletons. The sequence was collected from a female donor with multiple sclerosis, enrolled in a pregnancy study. The genes are TRBV7-2 and TRBJ2-7; 8 bases agree with TRBD1. Sample: CD8+ T cells from peripheral blood mononuclear cells, taken in the third trimester of pregnancy. The CDR3 reads CASSSQDREDEQYF. CDR3 in DNA: TGTGCCAGCAGCTCCCAGGACAGGGAAGACGAGCAGTACTTC.